Below, 17 T cell receptor beta chains from the same sample are listed, as sequenced in a study of shared clonotypes between healthy human individuals. Profiled with immunoSEQ multiplex PCR; TCRdb holds only in-frame clones, not every one. The sample has some 2 million clones, around 96% seen once; the top ten hold roughly 1%. Naive CD8 isolation took CD45RO-negative cells positively selected for CCR7 and excluded terminally differentiated effector memory CD45RA+ cells. The sample taken for sequencing was naive CD8+ T cells sorted from blood. Source of these receptors: a man younger than 30 in good health.

The chain recombines TRBV4-3 with TRBJ2-1, with D maybe TRBD2 (6 bases). Germline V gene data show CDR1 as LGHNA and CDR2 as YSLEER. This CDR3 is built from 15 residues. The ends were cut back, 0 bases at V and 7 bases at J, with 13 bases in the middle. CDR3 DNA sequence: TGCGCCAGCAGCCAAGACGTGGGACTGCTTAATGAGCAGTTCTTC. Translated: CASSQDVGLLNEQFF.

CDR3 in amino acids: CAWDRGVNYGYTF. The DNA of the CDR3 is TGTGCCTGGGATAGGGGGGTTAACTATGGCTACACCTTC. J is TRBJ1-2 and V is TRBV30; D may be TRBD1 (6 bases). V was cut by 5 bases and J by 1 base, with 11 bases left in between. Per the germline V gene, CDR1 is GTSNPN and CDR2 is SVGIG (reference sequence). The length of the CDR3 is 13 residues. Variable domain in full (rest from reference TRBV30 and TRBJ1-2): SQTIHQWPATLVQPVGSPLSLECTVEGTSNPNLYWYRQAAGRGLQLLFYSVGIGQISSEVPQNLSASRPQDRQFILSSKKLLLSDSGFYLCAWDRGVNYGYTFGSGTRLTVV.

The J gene is TRBJ2-7, the V gene TRBV29-1; D may be TRBD1 or TRBD2 (5 bases each). The CDR3 consists of 12 residues. Between the trimmed V and J ends, which lost 3 bases and 5 bases, there was a span of 11 bases. Germline CDR1 reads SQVTM; CDR2 reads ANQGSEA. In DNA form, the CDR3 reads TGCAGCGTTGATGGGGGTGAACACGAGCAGTACTTC. Protein sequence: CSVDGGEHEQYF.

This sequence joins TRBV7-9 and TRBJ2-1, with D possibly matching TRBD2 (5 bases). The V gene's germline CDR1 is SEHNR and CDR2 FQNEAQ (reference sequence). This CDR3 is built from 14 residues. The V end lost 4 bases, the J end lost 4 bases, and 11 bases lay between the germline ends. The CDR3 coding sequence is TGTGCCAGCAGCTCCGGGGAAAGTTACAATGAGCAGTTCTTC. The encoded protein is CASSSGESYNEQFF.

The chain couples TRBV7-6 to TRBJ2-3; 12 positions agree with TRBD1. The CDR3 extends over 15 amino acids. The V segment lost 5 bases and the J segment 7 bases; nucleotides outside the gene matches: 7. Germline CDR1 is SGHVS and CDR2 is FNYEAQ. The CDR3 protein is CASSAGQGASNTQYF. DNA for the CDR3: TGTGCCAGCAGCGCGGGACAGGGGGCGTCAAATACGCAGTATTTT.

V and J are TRBV7-9 and TRBJ2-5; D tentatively fits TRBD1 or TRBD2 (5 bases each). Germline CDR1 is SEHNR and CDR2 is FQNEAQ (reference sequence). The CDR3 loop spans 15 amino acids. Trimming shortened V by 1 base and J by 4 bases, and 13 bases separated the two germline ends. For the CDR3, the DNA is TGTGCCAGCAGCTTAGTTGGGGGTCTTGGAGAGACCCAGTACTTC. Amino acid sequence: CASSLVGGLGETQYF.

Remarks on this clone: This sample includes further DNA sequences coding for the same CDR3. The chain carries TRBV4-1 and TRBJ2-7; 9 bases line up with TRBD1. Germline V CDR1 and CDR2: MGHRA, YSYEKL. J gave up 3 bases and V 1 base, and 4 bases lay outside the gene matches. The CDR3 extends over 15 amino acids. CDR3 sequence: CASSQGPGQGYEQYF. CDR3 in DNA: TGCGCCAGCAGCCAAGGCCCGGGACAGGGCTACGAGCAGTACTTC.

The rearrangement links TRBV2 to TRBJ2-7; D might be TRBD1 (6 bases). The germline gives CDR1 SNHLY, CDR2 FYNNEI. The CDR3 is 13 residues long. V lost 6 bases and J 4 bases, leaving 13 bases between the germline ends. CDR3 sequence: CASRRRTAYEQYF. In nucleotides, the CDR3 is TGTGCCAGCAGGAGGAGGACAGCTTACGAGCAGTACTTC.

This clone was recorded at least ten times. The rearrangement uses TRBV30 and TRBJ1-1, with D tentatively TRBD1 (6 bases). In germline, CDR1 is GTSNPN, CDR2 SVGIG (reference sequence). The V end was cut by 3 bases, the J end by 0 bases, with 8 bases between. This CDR3 has 13 residues. CDR3 residues: CAWSGTLNTEAFF. CDR3 sequence (DNA): TGTGCCTGGAGCGGGACATTGAACACTGAAGCTTTCTTT.

V is TRBV9 and J is TRBJ2-7, with D perhaps TRBD1 (6 bases). The CDR3 is 13 residues long. Germline loops: CDR1 SGDLS, CDR2 YYNGEE. The germline V and J ends were trimmed by 0 bases and 6 bases, with 10 bases remaining between them. CDR3: CASSVAPGAEQYF. The DNA of the CDR3 is TGTGCCAGCAGCGTAGCTCCAGGGGCCGAGCAGTACTTC.

Regarding this clone: The same CDR3 also results from other DNA sequences found in this sample. The chain couples TRBV5-1 to TRBJ2-7; no firm D call. The CDR3 runs 11 residues. Germline V gene lookup returns CDR1 SGHRS and CDR2 YFSETQ. Between the trimmed V and J ends, which lost 5 bases and 2 bases, there was a span of 5 bases. CDR3 sequence reads: CASRDTYEQYF. The CDR3, as DNA: TGCGCCAGCAGAGATACCTACGAGCAGTACTTC.

This rearrangement joins TRBV4-1 to TRBJ2-1; TRBD2 is a possible D gene (5 bases). V gave up 0 bases and J gave up 2 bases, with 11 bases separating them. Germline V lookup: CDR1 MGHRA, CDR2 YSYEKL. The CDR3 extends over 16 amino acids. The CDR3 DNA sequence: TGCGCCAGCAGCCAAGAGGAGGCTTCCGCCTACAATGAGCAGTTCTTC. It codes for CASSQEEASAYNEQFF.

This sequence joins TRBV27 and TRBJ2-7; D possibly corresponds to TRBD2 (5 bases). The CDR3 has 16 residues. The V end was cut by 7 bases, the J end by 0 bases, with 19 bases between. The germline gives CDR1 MNHEY, CDR2 SMNVEV (reference sequence). In DNA, the CDR3 is TGTGCCAGCACCCCCTCCTACGGGATAAACTCCTACGAGCAGTACTTC. It yields the protein CASTPSYGINSYEQYF.

CDR3 residues: CASTLIMNTEAFF. The CDR3, as DNA: TGTGCCAGCACACTTATCATGAACACTGAAGCTTTCTTT. The rearrangement joins TRBV7-9 to TRBJ1-1; D is unclear. This CDR3 has 13 residues. Germline CDR1 reads SEHNR; CDR2 reads FQNEAQ (reference sequence). Trimming took 7 bases from V and 0 from J, leaving 9 bases between them.

Details on this clone: Other DNA variants within this sample encode the same CDR3. This chain links TRBV6-5 with TRBJ1-5; 8 bases are a match to TRBD1. Looked up from germline, CDR1 is MNHEY and CDR2 is SVGAGI. The CDR3 consists of 13 residues. The V segment lost 6 bases and the J segment 4 bases; nucleotides outside the gene matches: 2. The CDR3 bases are TGTGCCAGCAGAGGACAGGGTAATCAGCCCCAGCATTTT. This sequence encodes CASRGQGNQPQHF.

V is TRBV18 and J is TRBJ2-3; 9 positions agree with TRBD2. The CDR3 is 19 amino acids. Trimming removed 5 bases from V and 0 bases from J; junction bases left unmatched: 15. The germline V gene encodes CDR1 KGHSH and CDR2 LQKENI. CDR3 amino acids: CASSTTSGAESLSTDTQYF. The CDR3 DNA reads as TGTGCCAGCTCAACGACTAGCGGAGCGGAATCTCTCAGCACAGATACGCAGTATTTT.

The rearrangement uses TRBV6-1 and TRBJ1-2; D not certain. With 2 bases removed from V and 4 bases from J, the gap between germline ends came to 11 bases. The CDR3 is 14 amino acids. CDR1 is MNHNS, CDR2 SASEGT, per germline. The CDR3 nucleotides read TGTGCCAGCAGTGAAACGGCGGCGCGCTATGGCTACACCTTC. Translating it yields CASSETAARYGYTF.